Listed here is a single T cell receptor (beta chain). Germline V gives CDR1 SGHDT, CDR2 YYEEEE. The V end was cut by 4 bases, the J end by 4 bases, with 11 bases between. The CDR3 has 13 amino acids. This record belongs to a study of blood T cell repertoires in COVID-19. Overall study context: There were acute and convalescent COVID-19 samples, and they came from the United States, Italy and Spain.

Original processing methods: Counts of nucleated cells, estimated from reference gene primer amplification, were obtained. Sequencing was performed with immunoSEQ multiplex PCR; in TCRdb, only in-frame clones are kept and a portion is missing. The D gene and trimming were derived from the DNA, and the V and J assignments and clone size from that table. The sample records over 45,000 clones, 85% to 95% being singletons. Sequencing used peripheral blood. This TCR came from a man over 45 with acute or convalescent COVID-19. This rearrangement joins TRBV5-6 to TRBJ1-2, with D possibly being TRBD1 (6 bases). In nucleotides, the CDR3 is TGTGCCAGCAGCAGAGACAGGACCTATGGCTACACCTTC. Amino acid sequence: CASSRDRTYGYTF.